The 3 T cell receptor beta chains given below trace back to one sample, sequenced in a study of T cell responses to AZD1222 COVID-19 vaccine. Method: immunoSEQ multiplex PCR; TCRdb's copy keeps in-frame clones and lacks some. This table holds 140,000 to 150,000 clones, over 75% found once. The starting material was peripheral blood, obtained on day 0 of AZD1222 vaccination. Receptors originate from an adult in good health.

The V call is TRBV5-4, the J call TRBJ2-3; D remains ambiguous. This CDR3 comprises 14 residues. Trimming took off 0 bases at V and 0 bases at J, with 5 bases between the two ends. Germline-derived CDR1 and CDR2 are SGHNT and YYREEE (reference sequence). Written as DNA, the CDR3 is TGTGCCAGCAGCTTGGAAGAGAGCACAGATACGCAGTATTTT. It yields the protein CASSLEESTDTQYF.

The rearrangement uses TRBV11-2 and TRBJ1-1; D uncertain. The CDR3 is 13 amino acids. The germline gives CDR1 SGHAT, CDR2 FQNNGV. With 3 bases removed from V and 0 bases from J, the gap between germline ends came to 5 bases. The CDR3 sequence is CASSFDMNTEAFF. In nucleotides, the CDR3 is TGTGCCAGCAGCTTTGACATGAACACTGAAGCTTTCTTT.

Here the CDR3 DNA reads TGTGCCAGCAGCTCAGGGGGGAGGGACTTCTCCTATAATTCACCCCTCCACTTT. Protein sequence: CASSSGGRDFSYNSPLHF. V is TRBV21-1 and J is TRBJ1-6. TRBV21-1 counts as a pseudogene. The CDR3 runs 18 residues.